This TCR beta chain is from a study of blood T cell repertoires in COVID-19. Across the study: COVID-19 samples collected from the United States, Italy and Spain covered acute and convalescent phases.

In the original analysis: Reference gene primer amplification gave nucleated cell count estimates. Sequenced by immunoSEQ multiplex PCR; TCRdb stores in-frame clones only, minus some. From that table come the V and J calls and clone size; the DNA was used to work out D and trimming. This table holds approximately 200,000 clones, about 90% found once. Germline CDR1 LGHDT, CDR2 YNNKEL (reference sequence). This CDR3 is 14 amino acids long. The V gene end was trimmed by 2 bases and the J gene end by 10 bases; junction bases not matched to a gene: 8. The V and J genes are TRBV3-1 (or the pseudogene TRBV3-2) and TRBJ2-1; TRBD1 aligns across 7 bases. The specimen sequenced was peripheral blood. The receptor's source is a man in his forties or fifties with active or convalescent COVID-19. The CDR3 region has the DNA TGTGCCAGCAGCCAATATCCGGGACAGATCGAGCAGTTCTTC. Translating gives CASSQYPGQIEQFF.